Below, 11 T cell receptor beta chains from the same sample are listed, as sequenced in a study of blood T cell repertoires in COVID-19. Profiling relied on immunoSEQ multiplex PCR, and the TCRdb table lists in-frame clones only, not all of them. The data contain around 150,000 clones, under 90% of them seen just once; the ten biggest clones take up about 19%. Sequencing was performed on peripheral blood. These receptors were collected from a woman older than 75 with acute or convalescent COVID-19.

The chain couples TRBV6-1 to TRBJ1-2; D perhaps matches TRBD1 (5 bases). The CDR3 covers 12 residues. The germline V and J ends were trimmed by 0 bases and 8 bases, with 7 bases remaining between them. CDR1 MNHNS and CDR2 SASEGT come from the germline V gene. CDR3 DNA sequence: TGTGCCAGCAGTGAAGCGGGGGGGGGCTACACCTTC. This gives the protein CASSEAGGGYTF.

J is TRBJ1-1 and V is TRBV9; D unresolved. V was pared by 2 bases and J by 5 bases, with 10 bases between. CDR3 length: 13 amino acids. From germline, CDR1 is SGDLS and CDR2 YYNGEE. The CDR3 bases are TGTGCCAGCAGCGTTGCCCCGGGGACTGAAGCTTTCTTT. Translated, it gives CASSVAPGTEAFF.

The rearrangement uses TRBV7-9 and TRBJ2-3, with 9 bases matching TRBD2. CDR1 SEHNR and CDR2 FQNEAQ come from the germline V gene (reference sequence). V shed 5 bases and J 0 bases; nucleotides not matched to a gene: 6. This CDR3 is 16 amino acids long. The CDR3 reads CASSPRLAVSTDTQYF. The CDR3 region has the DNA TGTGCCAGCAGCCCACGACTAGCGGTTAGCACAGATACGCAGTATTTT.

This clone occurred a few times. The rearrangement links TRBV11-2 to TRBJ2-3, with a possible D match to TRBD2 (6 bases). The CDR3 runs to 14 residues. Trimming left V 3 bases short and J 2 bases short, with 9 bases between. Looked up from germline, CDR1 is SGHAT and CDR2 is FQNNGV. The CDR3 region is CASSFGGSTDTQYF. CDR3 in DNA: TGTGCCAGCAGCTTTGGGGGGTCCACAGATACGCAGTATTTT.

This sequence joins TRBV21-1 and TRBJ1-3; TRBD1, the D gene given by the table, was not confirmed from the DNA. TRBV21-1 is tagged as a pseudogene. The CDR3 totals 17 residues. In DNA form, the CDR3 reads TGTGCCAGCAGCAAACATGCGGGGACAGGGACGGGAAACACCATATATTTT. Its translation is CASSKHAGTGTGNTIYF.

V gene TRBV7-5 combines with J gene TRBJ2-7; TRBD2 is the table's D call and was not checked against the DNA. TRBV7-5 is classified as a pseudogene. There are 14 residues in the CDR3. The CDR3: CARGGGGTTYEQYF. Here the CDR3 DNA reads TGTGCCAGAGGGGGGGGAGGGACGACCTACGAGCAGTACTTC.

The CDR3 DNA is TGTGCCTGGAGTGTACTTTTTGAGACCCAGTACTTC. Translated: CAWSVLFETQYF. V and J are TRBV30 and TRBJ2-5; D not certain. Germline CDR1 reads GTSNPN; CDR2 reads SVGIG (reference sequence). The CDR3 spans 12 residues. Deletions cut 0 bases from V and 5 bases from J, with 7 bases between.

This clone was found once. The rearrangement joins TRBV5-6 to TRBJ1-1; 10 bases align to TRBD1. Germline CDR1 and CDR2: SGHDT and YYEEEE. This CDR3 has 16 residues. J lost 2 bases, V lost 0 bases, and 4 bases had no gene match. The CDR3 sequence is CASSLVGTGVNTEAFF. For the CDR3, the DNA is TGTGCCAGCAGCTTGGTGGGGACAGGGGTTAACACTGAAGCTTTCTTT.

The chain employs TRBV7-3 and TRBJ2-5; possibly TRBD2 for D (6 bases). V dropped 5 bases and J dropped 3 bases, with 10 bases sitting between them. This CDR3 has 13 amino acids. Germline CDR1 is SGHTA and CDR2 is FQGTGA. CDR3 residues: CASSRSGEETQYF. The CDR3 DNA is TGTGCCAGCAGCCGTAGCGGTGAAGAGACCCAGTACTTC.

This clone was observed a few times. The chain carries TRBV5-6 and TRBJ1-1; unclear D gene. Germline V lookup: CDR1 SGHDT, CDR2 YYEEEE. This CDR3 spans 14 amino acids. The germline V and J ends were trimmed by 4 bases and 3 bases, with 13 bases remaining between them. Here the CDR3 DNA reads TGTGCCAGCAGCAGAGTCGGGGAGTACACTGAAGCTTTCTTT. This translates into CASSRVGEYTEAFF. The variable domain in full, completed from reference TRBV5-6 and TRBJ1-1, reads DAGVTQSPTHLIKTRGQQVTLRCSPKSGHDTVSWYQQALGQGPQFIFQYYEEEERQRGNFPDRFSGHQFPNYSSELNVNALLLGDSALYLCASSRVGEYTEAFFGQGTRLTVV.

The CDR3 nucleotides are TGTGCCAGCAAAGGGACAGGGGGTAATTCACCCCTCCACTTT. It codes for CASKGTGGNSPLHF. J is TRBJ1-6 and V is TRBV25-1; 11 nucleotides align to TRBD1. This CDR3 contains 14 residues. Germline loops: CDR1 MGHDK, CDR2 SYGVNS. V lost 7 bases, J lost 6 bases, and 2 bases stayed unmatched.